This entry lists 5 T cell receptor beta chains sequenced from one sample in a study of cytomegalovirus exposure and HLA in healthy donors. Vbeta (60) and Jbeta (13) primers were used in the PCR. The repertoire was sequenced with immunoSEQ multiplex PCR; TCRdb's copy has only in-frame clones and lacks some. The table includes roughly 89,000 clones, about 80% detected once. The sequenced sample was PBMCs. The receptors here all came from a young man in good health and CMV-seropositive.

The chain has TRBV15 and TRBJ2-7; a possible D gene is TRBD1 (5 bases). The CDR3 has 12 residues. Between the trimmed V and J ends, which lost 5 bases and 5 bases, there was a span of 10 bases. Germline V lookup: CDR1 LNHNV, CDR2 YYDKDF (reference sequence). Here the CDR3 DNA reads TGTGCCACCAGCTACAAAGGGGACGAGCAGTACTTC. The encoded protein is CATSYKGDEQYF.

This CDR3 is CASSSDRVSTGELFF. The CDR3 DNA sequence: TGTGCCAGCAGCTCGGACAGGGTGAGCACCGGGGAGCTGTTTTTT. The V call is TRBV2, the J call TRBJ2-2, with 8 bases lining up with TRBD1. Germline-derived CDR1 and CDR2 are SNHLY and FYNNEI. V dropped 6 bases and J dropped 4; count of bases not matched to a gene: 7. The CDR3 runs to 15 residues. The full variable domain, completed using reference TRBV2 and TRBJ2-2, is EPEVTQTPSHQVTQMGQEVILRCVPISNHLYFYWYRQILGQKVEFLVSFYNNEISEKSEIFDDQFSVERPDGSNFTLKIRSTKLEDSAMYFCASSSDRVSTGELFFGEGSRLTVL.

The gene calls are TRBV6-1 and TRBJ1-4; 11 bases map to TRBD1. V was clipped by 6 bases and J by 6 bases; unmatched bases: 3. This CDR3 contains 14 residues. Germline V gene lookup returns CDR1 MNHNS and CDR2 SASEGT. The CDR3 here is CASSRDRGDEKLFF. The CDR3 DNA reads TGTGCCAGCAGCCGGGACAGGGGGGATGAAAAACTGTTTTTT.

The J gene is TRBJ2-6, the V gene TRBV19, with D possibly being TRBD2 (5 bases). The CDR3 contains 15 residues. In germline, CDR1 is LNHDA, CDR2 SQIVND (reference sequence). V lost 6 bases, J lost 4 bases, and 13 bases lay in between. Here the CDR3 DNA reads TGTGCCAGTAGCGACCAGAGGGTCGGGGCCAACGTCCTGACTTTC. Protein product: CASSDQRVGANVLTF.

The rearrangement links TRBV19 to TRBJ2-5, with TRBD2 matching 10 bases. The CDR3 contains 15 residues. The germline gives CDR1 LNHDA, CDR2 SQIVND (reference sequence). Losses at the gene ends were 5 bases for V and 5 bases for J; bases not matched to a gene: 8. CDR3 DNA: TGTGCCAGTAGTTTAGCGGGGGGTACCCGGGAGACCCAGTACTTC. Its translation: CASSLAGGTRETQYF. The whole variable domain, filled in from reference TRBV19 and TRBJ2-5, reads DGGITQSPKYLFRKEGQNVTLSCEQNLNHDAMYWYRQDPGQGLRLIYYSQIVNDFQKGDIAEGYSVSREKKESFPLTVTSAQKNPTAFYLCASSLAGGTRETQYFGPGTRLLVL.